The 14 T cell receptor beta chains below were found in one sample sequenced in a study of OX40 agonist ivuxolimab in advanced cancers. Profiling relied on immunoSEQ multiplex PCR, and the TCRdb table lists in-frame clones only, not all of them. The sample lists over 70,000 clones, 93% occurring once. The source was CD4+ or CD8+ T cells sorted from blood, collected in a trial of the OX40 agonist ivuxolimab. The receptors originated from an adult with an advanced solid tumor such as melanoma, head and neck, liver or kidney cancer.

The rearrangement links TRBV11-1 to TRBJ2-1, with no clear D. The CDR3 extends over 16 amino acids. V lost 5 bases to trimming and J lost 0 bases, with 14 bases between them. Germline CDR1 and CDR2: SGHAT and FQDESV (reference sequence). DNA of the CDR3: TGTGCCAGCAGCCCAACCCCAGGTAGCTCCTACAATGAGCAGTTCTTC. This encodes CASSPTPGSSYNEQFF.

The V gene is TRBV11-2, the J gene TRBJ2-7; the D gene is possibly TRBD1 (5 bases). The CDR3 is 15 residues long. Trimming cost V 0 bases and J 4 bases, with 13 bases left between them. Germline V gives CDR1 SGHAT, CDR2 FQNNGV. In nucleotides, the CDR3 is TGTGCCAGCAGCTTAGATCTCCCCGACAGTTACGAGCAGTACTTC. This encodes CASSLDLPDSYEQYF.

V usage is TRBV12-5 and J usage is TRBJ2-3, with TRBD1 matching over 8 bases. Germline-derived CDR1 and CDR2 are LGHNT and FRNRAP. The CDR3 spans 15 residues. With V trimmed by 7 bases and J by 5 bases, 11 bases remained unmatched. The CDR3 DNA reads TGTGCTAGTGCCCTCGGTGGACAGGGAGAAGATACGCAGTATTTT. Translating it yields CASALGGQGEDTQYF.

CDR3 residues: CASSEGRGGLGDTQYF. CDR3 nucleotide sequence: TGTGCCAGCAGCGAGGGACGGGGGGGCCTGGGAGATACGCAGTATTTT. The chain recombines TRBV7-2 with TRBJ2-3, with 8 bases identical to TRBD2. Germline CDR1 is SGHTA and CDR2 is FQGNSA. CDR3 length: 16 amino acids. J lost 5 bases, V lost 5 bases, and 12 bases had no gene match. The whole variable domain, remainder taken from reference TRBV7-2 and TRBJ2-3, is GAGVSQSPSNKVTEKGKDVELRCDPISGHTALYWYRQSLGQGLEFLIYFQGNSAPDKSGLPSDRFSAERTGGSVSTLTIQRTQQEDSAVYLCASSEGRGGLGDTQYFGPGTRLTVL.

This chain joins TRBV5-4 and TRBJ2-7; the D gene is possibly TRBD2 (5 bases). Germline V CDR1 and CDR2: SGHNT, YYREEE (reference sequence). V was trimmed by 0 bases and J by 4 bases, leaving 11 bases between them. The CDR3 is made up of 14 amino acids. CDR3 nucleotide sequence: TGTGCCAGCAGCTTGGGAATCGGGGAGTACGAGCAGTACTTC. This codes for CASSLGIGEYEQYF.

Points on this clone: The same CDR3 can be traced to other DNA sequences in this sample. This sequence joins TRBV9 and TRBJ1-1; D unclear. With 5 bases removed from V and 0 bases from J, the gap between germline ends came to 5 bases. This CDR3 is built from 12 residues. Germline loops: CDR1 SGDLS, CDR2 YYNGEE. For the CDR3, the DNA is TGTGCCAGCAGTCCAGTGAACACTGAAGCTTTCTTT. Amino acids: CASSPVNTEAFF.

The chain employs TRBV5-6 and TRBJ2-3, with a tentative D call TRBD1 (5 bases). Germline CDR1 reads SGHDT; CDR2 reads YYEEEE. The CDR3 is made up of 17 amino acids. The germline V and J ends were trimmed by 4 bases and 0 bases, with 18 bases remaining between them. In DNA form, the CDR3 reads TGTGCCAGCAGCCCTGCTCGACAGCCTACTAGCACAGATACGCAGTATTTT. Its translation: CASSPARQPTSTDTQYF.

V usage is TRBV4-1 and J usage is TRBJ2-4; tentative D call: TRBD1 (6 bases). The ends were cut back, 3 bases at V and 0 bases at J, with 21 bases in the middle. CDR1 MGHRA and CDR2 YSYEKL come from the germline V gene. The CDR3 is made up of 19 amino acids. The CDR3 sequence is CASSHSPLQGPLAKNIQYF. Written as DNA, the CDR3 is TGCGCCAGCAGCCACTCACCTCTACAGGGACCCCTAGCCAAAAACATTCAGTACTTC.

This rearrangement joins TRBV19 to TRBJ2-7; D ambiguous. This CDR3 contains 12 residues. Germline CDR1 and CDR2: LNHDA and SQIVND (reference sequence). Trimming took off 11 bases at V and 4 bases at J, with 15 bases between the two ends. This chain's CDR3 is CASKTGNYEQYF. The CDR3 DNA is TGTGCCTCAAAAACTGGGAATTACGAGCAGTACTTC.

This sequence joins TRBV5-8 and TRBJ2-5, with no clear D. Per germline, CDR1 SGHTS and CDR2 YDEGEE. Trimming pared 10 bases from V and 4 bases from J, leaving 5 bases between. This CDR3 is 9 amino acids long. The CDR3 sequence is CAPGETQYF. In DNA, the CDR3 is TGTGCCCCGGGAGAGACCCAGTACTTC.

The chain is built from TRBV29-1 and TRBJ2-5; no definite D call. Germline V CDR1 and CDR2: SQVTM, ANQGSEA. V was trimmed by 6 bases and J by 0 bases, leaving 14 bases between them. This CDR3 is 14 amino acids long. For the CDR3, the DNA is TGCAGCGTCCACCGTGCGGAGTACCAAGAGACCCAGTACTTC. Encoded protein: CSVHRAEYQETQYF.

The genes are TRBV5-1 and TRBJ1-2; 7 bases are a match to TRBD1. This CDR3 contains 15 residues. The V segment lost 0 bases and the J segment 5 bases; nucleotides outside the gene matches: 7. CDR1 and CDR2 (germline): SGHRS, YFSETQ. The CDR3 DNA reads as TGCGCCAGCAGCTTGGCCGACAGGGTGGGGTATGGCTACACCTTC. This encodes CASSLADRVGYGYTF.

The V gene is TRBV11-2, the J gene TRBJ1-3; D remains ambiguous. Between the trimmed V and J ends, which lost 5 bases and 2 bases, there was a span of 10 bases. Germline-derived CDR1 and CDR2 are SGHAT and FQNNGV. The CDR3 has 14 residues. As DNA, the CDR3 is TGTGCCAGCAGCCCGCGGGGTGCTGGAAACACCATATATTTT. Translated: CASSPRGAGNTIYF.

The chain carries TRBV2 and TRBJ1-1; 7 bases fit TRBD1. The J segment lost 0 bases and the V segment lost 7 bases, leaving 11 bases of the junction unmatched. Germline-derived CDR1 and CDR2 are SNHLY and FYNNEI. CDR3 size: 16 residues. CDR3 nucleotide sequence: TGTGCCAGCATGATGGCAGGGGGGTCCTTGAACACTGAAGCTTTCTTT. Its translation is CASMMAGGSLNTEAFF.